One sample yielded the 14 T cell receptor beta chains listed below, sequenced in a study of CD8 T cells in Susac syndrome. The RNA, about 0.5 to 1 ug, was put through reverse transcription using random hexamers. TCRdb recomputed calls from the immunoSEQ multiplex PCR reads with MiXCR, one row per CDR3 protein. The top ten hold about 0.095% of the sample, which has around 150,000 distinct CDR3 sequences, approximately 93% seen once. Sequencing was done on a sample of CD4+ T cells from PBMCs. The receptors shown here come from a human donor with multiple sclerosis.

The genes are TRBV29-1 and TRBJ1-1, with D unresolved. The germline V and J ends were trimmed by 7 bases and 5 bases, with 11 bases remaining between them. The CDR3 is 11 residues long. CDR1 and CDR2 (germline): SQVTM, ANQGSEA. CDR3 sequence: CSAVRGTEAFF. In nucleotides, the CDR3 is TGCAGCGCTGTTCGGGGAACTGAAGCTTTCTTT.

This clonotype appeared a single time. The rearrangement joins TRBV30 to TRBJ2-2; 9 nucleotides line up with TRBD1. The V and J ends lost 3 bases and 8 bases, in that order; junction bases with no gene match: 10. Looked up from germline, CDR1 is GTSNPN and CDR2 is SVGIG (reference sequence). This CDR3 region has 15 residues. This CDR3 is CAWREQGAPKGELFF. As DNA, the CDR3 is TGTGCCTGGAGAGAACAGGGGGCCCCAAAGGGGGAGCTGTTTTTT.

This clonotype was seen just once. The rearrangement links TRBV6-1 to TRBJ2-7; D not certain. V was cut by 7 bases and J by 0 bases, with 16 bases left in between. The CDR3 is made up of 15 amino acids. Germline CDR1 MNHNS, CDR2 SASEGT. The CDR3 reads CASKKSPTVSYEQYF. The CDR3 DNA is TGTGCCAGCAAAAAGTCCCCCACAGTCTCCTACGAGCAGTACTTC.

The rearrangement links TRBV12-3 or TRBV12-4 to TRBJ1-1, with TRBD1 identical over 8 bases. V dropped 5 bases and J dropped 4; count of bases not matched to a gene: 6. The CDR3 runs 14 residues. The CDR3 sequence is CASSHWDRRTEAFF. CDR3 coding DNA: TGTGCCAGCAGTCATTGGGACAGGCGCACTGAAGCTTTCTTT.

The CDR3 DNA sequence: TGTGCCAGCAGTCCCCTGAAGACTAGCGGGGGCTACAATGAGCAGTTCTTC. It codes for CASSPLKTSGGYNEQFF. The rearrangement links TRBV2 to TRBJ2-1, with 12 bases matching TRBD2. The J segment lost 3 bases and the V segment lost 5 bases, leaving 8 bases of the junction unmatched. This CDR3 has 17 amino acids. Germline V gives CDR1 SNHLY, CDR2 FYNNEI.

The chain couples TRBV7-9 to TRBJ2-1; 13 nucleotides line up with TRBD2. The CDR3 spans 18 residues. Looked up from germline, CDR1 is SEHNR and CDR2 is FQNEAQ (reference sequence). J gave up 0 bases and V 5 bases, and 7 bases lay outside the gene matches. This CDR3 is CASSRRTSGSFSYNEQFF. The CDR3 DNA reads as TGTGCCAGCAGCCGACGGACTAGCGGGAGTTTCTCCTACAATGAGCAGTTCTTC.

V is TRBV7-3 and J is TRBJ1-1; D perhaps matches TRBD1 (5 bases). Germline V lookup: CDR1 SGHTA, CDR2 FQGTGA. The CDR3 consists of 13 residues. V was cut by 5 bases and J by 4 bases, with 11 bases left in between. CDR3 residues: CASSARQLTEAFF. Here the CDR3 DNA reads TGTGCCAGCAGCGCAAGACAGCTCACTGAAGCTTTCTTT.

The V call is TRBV12-3 or TRBV12-4, the J call TRBJ1-2; no definite D call. The V end was cut by 1 base, the J end by 6 bases, with 6 bases between. The CDR3 loop spans 12 amino acids. The CDR3 DNA reads as TGTGCCAGCAGTTTAGGGGGAGATGGCTACACCTTC. It specifies CASSLGGDGYTF.

This chain joins TRBV5-1 and TRBJ1-4; the D gene is possibly TRBD1 (6 bases). Germline-derived CDR1 and CDR2 are SGHRS and YFSETQ. V was shortened by 2 bases and J by 8 bases, with 13 bases between the two germline ends. The CDR3 has 14 residues. In nucleotides, the CDR3 is TGCGCCAGCAGCTTAGGGACAATGGACGAAAAACTGTTTTTT. It specifies CASSLGTMDEKLFF.

The chain employs TRBV20-1 and TRBJ1-1; weak D call: TRBD1 (5 bases). Germline V gene data show CDR1 as DFQATT and CDR2 as SNEGSKA (reference sequence). V was trimmed by 0 bases and J by 5 bases, leaving 7 bases between them. The CDR3 spans 12 residues. This CDR3 reads CSAREGGTEAFF. The CDR3 nucleotides are TGCAGTGCTAGAGAGGGGGGGACTGAAGCTTTCTTT.

The V call is TRBV27, the J call TRBJ2-2; 11 bases fit TRBD1. Germline CDR1 MNHEY, CDR2 SMNVEV (reference sequence). The CDR3 sequence is 18 residues long. V gave up 4 bases and J gave up 6 bases; unmatched junction bases: 13. CDR3 sequence reads: CASSSSIVRDRGAGELFF. The CDR3 DNA reads as TGTGCCAGCAGTTCTTCAATCGTCCGGGACAGGGGGGCCGGGGAGCTGTTTTTT.

This sequence joins TRBV7-2 and TRBJ2-3; 11 positions match TRBD2. Trimming took 4 bases from V and 8 from J; bases not matched to a gene: 8. CDR3 length equals 15 residues. The V gene's germline CDR1 is SGHTA and CDR2 FQGNSA. The CDR3 nucleotides read TGTGCCAGCAGCTCCGGCGGTAGCGGGAGGGCTACGCAGTATTTT. It yields the protein CASSSGGSGRATQYF.

This chain uses TRBV12-3 or TRBV12-4 with TRBJ2-7; possibly TRBD1 for D (6 bases). This CDR3 has 14 amino acids. V was clipped by 2 bases and J by 2 bases, with 10 bases between them. The CDR3 bases are TGTGCCAGCAGTTTAACCAGGGGTACCTACGAGCAGTACTTC. Translated: CASSLTRGTYEQYF.

The chain combines TRBV27 with TRBJ1-4; possible D gene TRBD1, 6 bases. The germline V and J ends were trimmed by 1 base and 6 bases, with 9 bases remaining between them. The germline V gene encodes CDR1 MNHEY and CDR2 SMNVEV (reference sequence). CDR3 size: 14 residues. The CDR3 DNA follows: TGTGCCAGCAGTTTATGGGGGCGGGATGAAAAACTGTTTTTT. Amino acids: CASSLWGRDEKLFF.